Below, 3 T cell receptor beta chains from the same sample are listed, as sequenced in a study of response to subunit inactivated influenza vaccine (dated by TCRdb to between 2018 and 2020). The library was made by RT-PCR. Sequencer: Illumina HiSeq 2500. The public reads were reanalyzed by TCRdb: fastp trimming at Q25, MiXCR alignment, in-frame beta chains only. Records with the same CDR3 protein are collapsed into one entry carrying the most frequent genes and DNA. This sample gives 700,000 to 800,000 distinct CDR3 sequences in total; around 20% of them show up just once. The top ten constitute roughly 10% of the sample. Material: PBMCs from blood, obtained around 5 days after vaccination. The receptors come from a man over 45 who received an inactivated influenza vaccine. Donor details come from another sample of the same person, matched by shared clones.

This clonotype was counted at least ten times. The rearrangement joins TRBV6-1 to TRBJ2-1; tentatively, D is TRBD1 or TRBD2 (5 bases each). CDR1 MNHNS and CDR2 SASEGT come from the germline V gene. The CDR3 loop spans 13 amino acids. With 6 bases removed from V and 8 bases from J, the gap between germline ends came to 14 bases. DNA of the CDR3: TGTGCCAGCAGCCTGGGACCGCCGGATGAGCAGTTCTTC. Translated, it gives CASSLGPPDEQFF.

This clonotype was observed a few times. The chain couples TRBV7-2 to TRBJ2-1; TRBD2 matches 10 bases. Germline CDR1 and CDR2: SGHTA and FQGNSA. V lost 5 bases and J lost 5; bases outside the gene matches: 6. The CDR3 has 15 amino acids. CDR3 bases: TGTGCCAGCAGCACTCTAGCGGGGGAAAACAATGAGCAGTTCTTC. The encoded protein is CASSTLAGENNEQFF.

The V and J genes are TRBV5-1 and TRBJ1-6; 11 nucleotides match TRBD1. After removal of 0 bases from V and 10 bases from J, the junction contained 3 bases not matched to a gene. The CDR3 covers 15 residues. From germline, CDR1 is SGHRS and CDR2 YFSETQ. In DNA, the CDR3 is TGCGCCAGCAGCTTGGTAGGGGACAGGGGGTCACCCCTCCACTTT. Its translation: CASSLVGDRGSPLHF. Using reference TRBV5-1 and TRBJ1-6 for the parts outside the CDR3, the full variable domain is KAGVTQTPRYLIKTRGQQVTLSCSPISGHRSVSWYQQTPGQGLQFLFEYFSETQRNKGNFPGRFSGRQFSNSRSEMNVSTLELGDSALYLCASSLVGDRGSPLHFGNGTRLTVT.